The 8 T cell receptor beta chains below all came from one sample that was sequenced in a study of Ad26.COV2.S vaccination and SARS-CoV-2 variants. The table came from immunoSEQ multiplex PCR; TCRdb's copy has only in-frame clones and leaves some out. The sample gives some 450,000 clones, about 92% of which show up once; roughly 4.3% is in the top ten. Specified treatment: roughly 18 received Ad26.COV2.S at low or high dose, single or two shots; five or six received placebo; per-sample allocation not given. The study sampled participants on day 63 after the first vaccine or placebo injection. The sample consisted of peripheral blood, taken in a trial of Ad26.COV2.S vaccine versus placebo. These receptors were collected from a person between 18 and 60 years old who received the Ad26.COV2.S COVID-19 vaccine or a placebo.

The rearrangement links TRBV28 to TRBJ1-4, with D possibly matching TRBD1 (6 bases). V was trimmed by 6 bases and J by 10 bases, leaving 24 bases between them. The CDR3 length is 16 residues. Per the germline V gene, CDR1 is MDHEN and CDR2 is SYDVKM. The CDR3 region is CASSPTGWGLTGKLFF. The CDR3 DNA sequence: TGTGCCAGCAGCCCCACAGGGTGGGGTCTGACTGGAAAACTGTTTTTT.

The rearrangement links TRBV24-1 to TRBJ2-7; TRBD2 might be the D (6 bases). The CDR3 sequence is 13 residues long. Deletions cut 1 base from V and 6 bases from J, with 9 bases between. Germline CDR1 KGHDR, CDR2 SFDVKD. The CDR3 loop is CATSDFRGSEQYF. The CDR3 DNA is TGTGCCACCAGTGATTTCCGGGGGAGCGAGCAGTACTTC.

The chain has TRBV27 and TRBJ2-7; 11 bases match TRBD2. The CDR3 covers 15 residues. The germline gives CDR1 MNHEY, CDR2 SMNVEV (reference sequence). With V trimmed by 5 bases and J by 4 bases, 7 bases remained unmatched. CDR3 in amino acids: CASSEGLAAVYEQYF. The CDR3 bases are TGTGCCAGCAGTGAGGGACTAGCGGCCGTTTACGAGCAGTACTTC.

The V call is TRBV28, the J call TRBJ1-5; D call uncertain. CDR1 is MDHEN and CDR2 is SYDVKM in the germline V gene. V shed 8 bases and J shed 2 bases, with 13 bases lying between them. This CDR3 is 14 amino acids long. The DNA for the CDR3 is TGTGCCAGCTCTCCTGGGCCAGGCAATCAGCCCCAGCATTTT. It codes for CASSPGPGNQPQHF.

The chain has TRBV4-1 and TRBJ2-7; no clear D gene. This CDR3 comprises 12 residues. Germline V CDR1 and CDR2: MGHRA, YSYEKL. The V and J ends lost 0 bases and 4 bases respectively, with 4 bases between them. CDR3 loop: CASSQDEYEQYF. For the CDR3, the DNA is TGCGCCAGCAGCCAAGATGAGTACGAGCAGTACTTC.

The genes are TRBV28 and TRBJ2-3; no firm D call. Germline V CDR1 and CDR2: MDHEN, SYDVKM. The CDR3 is 14 amino acids. Trimming stripped 1 base from V and 1 base from J, with 6 bases between. The CDR3 is CASSLSGRTDTQYF. The CDR3 DNA is TGTGCCAGCAGTTTATCTGGCCGCACAGATACGCAGTATTTT. Full variable domain (rest looked up from reference TRBV28 and TRBJ2-3): DVKVTQSSRYLVKRTGEKVFLECVQDMDHENMFWYRQDPGLGLRLIYFSYDVKMKEKGDIPEGYSVSREKKERFSLILESASTNQTSMYLCASSLSGRTDTQYFGPGTRLTVL.

This clone was picked up one time. This CDR3 is also generated by other DNA sequences in the sample. The chain combines TRBV6-5 with TRBJ1-6; perhaps TRBD1 as D (5 bases). The CDR3 runs 14 residues. V lost 6 bases and J 6 bases, leaving 12 bases between the germline ends. CDR1 and CDR2 (germline): MNHEY, SVGAGI. CDR3 sequence reads: CASSSGTGNSPLHF. Written as DNA, the CDR3 is TGTGCCAGCAGCTCCGGGACGGGTAATTCACCCCTCCACTTT.

This sequence joins TRBV15 and TRBJ2-6; D remains ambiguous. The CDR3 contains 14 residues. Between the trimmed V and J ends, which lost 8 bases and 1 base, there was a span of 9 bases. The germline V gene encodes CDR1 LNHNV and CDR2 YYDKDF (reference sequence). CDR3 loop: CATLVQSGANVLTF. CDR3 nucleotides: TGTGCCACCTTAGTTCAATCTGGGGCCAACGTCCTGACTTTC.